Shown below are 14 T cell receptor beta chains from a single sample sequenced in a study of tumor-infiltrating lymphocytes in oesophageal squamous cell carcinoma. TCRdb itself ran the PCR reads through MiXCR, one entry per CDR3 protein. The sample has 23,000 or so distinct CDR3 sequences, 30% to 35% seen once. Sequenced sample: esophageal tumor tissue. The receptors originated from a female donor with esophageal squamous cell carcinoma.

V and J are TRBV5-4 and TRBJ2-3; tentatively, D is TRBD2 (6 bases). Germline CDR1 and CDR2: SGHNT and YYREEE (reference sequence). V was cut by 4 bases and J by 8 bases, with 14 bases left in between. There are 13 residues in the CDR3. The CDR3 DNA sequence: TGTGCCAGCAGCCCCACGTCCGGGGGTACGCAGTATTTT. Amino acids: CASSPTSGGTQYF. Full variable domain (missing parts from reference TRBV5-4 and TRBJ2-3): ETGVTQSPTHLIKTRGQQVTLRCSSQSGHNTVSWYQQALGQGPQFIFQYYREEENGRGNFPPRFSGLQFPNYSSELNVNALELDDSALYLCASSPTSGGTQYFGPGTRLTVL.

The V and J genes are TRBV15 and TRBJ2-1, with unresolved D. With the DNA end fitting TRBJ2-7 better, the J assignment may be wrong. Germline CDR1 LNHNV, CDR2 YYDKDF (reference sequence). The CDR3 is 15 amino acids. The CDR3 bases are TGTGCCACCAGCAGAGATCGTTCCGTGCCGTACGAGCAGTACTTC. Translated: CATSRDRSVPYEQYF.

The chain is built from TRBV28 and TRBJ2-4; 7 nucleotides agree with TRBD2. The J call may be incorrect, as the DNA end agrees better with TRBJ2-1. CDR1 MDHEN and CDR2 SYDVKM come from the germline V gene. The CDR3 totals 10 residues. CDR3 amino acids: CASGGGKQFF. Here the CDR3 DNA reads TGTGCCAGCGGGGGGGGTAAGCAGTTCTTC.

This sequence joins TRBV5-6 and TRBJ1-3; D is ambiguous. The germline V and J ends were trimmed by 4 bases and 1 base, with 15 bases remaining between them. CDR1 is SGHDT, CDR2 YYEEEE, per germline. The CDR3 has 16 amino acids. CDR3 protein: CASSELQRTSGNTIYF. The CDR3 nucleotides read TGTGCCAGCAGCGAACTCCAAAGGACGTCTGGAAACACCATATATTTT.

This clonotype came up many times. The chain joins TRBV7-9 to TRBJ2-7, with D perhaps given as TRBD1 or TRBD2 (5 bases each). Trimming took off 7 bases at V and 7 bases at J, with 20 bases between the two ends. Germline V lookup: CDR1 SEHNR, CDR2 FQNEAQ (reference sequence). This CDR3 has 14 residues. The CDR3 here is CASIQTGAAREQYF. The CDR3 region has the DNA TGTGCCAGCATCCAGACCGGGGCGGCCCGGGAGCAGTACTTC.

In its sample, this clonotype was seen a few times. CDR3 in DNA: TGTGCCAGCAGCCGGACTAGCGGGGAGAGTAATGAGCAGTTCTTC. Residues: CASSRTSGESNEQFF. This sequence joins TRBV7-4 and TRBJ2-1; 12 positions match TRBD2. Germline V CDR1 and CDR2: SGHVT, SQSDAQ. The CDR3 covers 15 residues. With 5 bases clipped from V and 7 bases from J, the junction kept 6 bases outside the gene matches.

This clonotype was picked up many times. The rearrangement links TRBV25-1 to TRBJ2-1; unclear D gene. Germline CDR1 MGHDK, CDR2 SYGVNS. Between the trimmed V and J ends, which lost 3 bases and 4 bases, there was a span of 13 bases. This CDR3 comprises 15 residues. Here the CDR3 DNA reads TGTGCCAGCAGTGACCACCAGTCCCTGTACAATGAGCAGTTCTTC. It yields the protein CASSDHQSLYNEQFF.

Worth noting for this clonotype: The CDR3 end shows no conserved phenylalanine or tryptophan, and so a read error is likely. It is unclear where the CDR3 begins or ends on the DNA, so no DNA is shown, and the CDR3 is as TCRdb lists it. This chain joins TRBV28 and TRBJ2-7; the table calls TRBD1, which could not be checked here. Counting both end residues, the CDR3 totals 17 amino acids. Per germline, CDR1 MDHEN and CDR2 SYDVKM. CDR3 amino acids: CASSTRDRVHYGYTFGS.

This clonotype was seen a single time. This may come from a read error, since a much larger clone is one base off. Since the CDR3 does not end with the conserved phenylalanine or tryptophan, this likely comes from a read error. The chain uses TRBV5-1 and TRBJ1-5; D is ambiguous. Per the germline V gene, CDR1 is SGHRS and CDR2 is YFSETQ. The CDR3 is 13 amino acids. With 1 base removed from V and 0 bases from J, the gap between germline ends came to 2 bases. This chain's CDR3 is CASSLNSNQPQHL. The CDR3 DNA reads TGCGCCAGCAGCTTGAATAGCAATCAGCCCCAGCATTTG.

As regards this clonotype: Being one base from a much bigger clone, this may be a read error. This chain connects TRBV28 to TRBJ2-3; D possibly corresponds to TRBD2 (6 bases). This CDR3 spans 13 amino acids. V gave up 11 bases and J gave up 2 bases, with 14 bases separating them. Germline V CDR1 and CDR2: MDHEN, SYDVKM. DNA of the CDR3: TGTGCCCTCAGGAGGGCTAACACAGATACGCAGTATTTT. This encodes CALRRANTDTQYF. Complete variable domain (other parts from reference TRBV28 and TRBJ2-3): DVKVTQSSRYLVKRTGEKVFLECVQDMDHENMFWYRQDPGLGLRLIYFSYDVKMKEKGDIPEGYSVSREKKERFSLILESASTNQTSMYLCALRRANTDTQYFGPGTRLTVL.

In its sample, this clonotype was seen a few times. The chain uses TRBV5-1 and TRBJ2-3; 8 bases are a match to TRBD1. J gave up 2 bases and V 5 bases, and 7 bases lay outside the gene matches. Germline V CDR1 and CDR2: SGHRS, YFSETQ. This CDR3 has 15 residues. The CDR3 here is CASRPGTGNTDTQYF. The CDR3 region has the DNA TGCGCCAGCAGGCCCGGGACAGGTAACACAGATACGCAGTATTTT.

Regarding this clonotype: Since no conserved phenylalanine or tryptophan closes the CDR3, a read error is the likely cause. It is unclear where the CDR3 begins or ends on the DNA, so no DNA is shown, and the CDR3 is as TCRdb lists it. This chain links TRBV7-6 with TRBJ2-6; the DNA was not compared with TRBD1, the D call given in the table. The CDR3 spans 19 residues, counting both ends. Germline-derived CDR1 and CDR2 are SGHVS and FNYEAQ. CDR3 protein: CASSFQGTGNSNSPLHFGN.

Ten or more counts support this clonotype. This chain joins TRBV6-1 and TRBJ2-7, with 8 bases aligning to TRBD2. CDR3 length equals 17 residues. CDR1 is MNHNS and CDR2 is SASEGT in the germline V gene. V was pared by 6 bases and J by 2 bases, with 15 bases of the junction left unmatched. The CDR3 nucleotides read TGTGCCAGCAGACCGCGCTCGGTGCGGGAGGTTCCCTACGAGCAGTACTTC. This sequence encodes CASRPRSVREVPYEQYF.

Concerning this clonotype: This may come from a read error, since a much larger clone is one base off. V is TRBV5-1 and J is TRBJ2-3; D is unresolved. Germline V lookup: CDR1 SGHRS, CDR2 YFSETQ. V was trimmed by 4 bases and J by 2 bases, leaving 2 bases between them. The CDR3 spans 11 residues. The CDR3 is CASSVTDTQYF. The CDR3 DNA reads as TGCGCCAGCAGCGTCACAGATACGCAGTATTTT.